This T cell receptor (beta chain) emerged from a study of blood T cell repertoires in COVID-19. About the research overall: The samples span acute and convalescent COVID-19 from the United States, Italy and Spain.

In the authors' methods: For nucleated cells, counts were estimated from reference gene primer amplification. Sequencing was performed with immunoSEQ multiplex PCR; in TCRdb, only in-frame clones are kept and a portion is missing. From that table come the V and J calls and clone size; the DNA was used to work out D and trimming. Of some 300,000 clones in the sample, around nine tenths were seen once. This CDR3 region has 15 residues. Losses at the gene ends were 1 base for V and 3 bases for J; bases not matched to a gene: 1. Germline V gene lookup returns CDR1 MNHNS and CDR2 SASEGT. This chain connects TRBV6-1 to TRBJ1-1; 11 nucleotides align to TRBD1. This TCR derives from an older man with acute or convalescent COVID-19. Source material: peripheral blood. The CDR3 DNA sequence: TGTGCCAGCAGTGAAGGGACAGGGGGCCACACTGAAGCTTTCTTT. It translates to CASSEGTGGHTEAFF.